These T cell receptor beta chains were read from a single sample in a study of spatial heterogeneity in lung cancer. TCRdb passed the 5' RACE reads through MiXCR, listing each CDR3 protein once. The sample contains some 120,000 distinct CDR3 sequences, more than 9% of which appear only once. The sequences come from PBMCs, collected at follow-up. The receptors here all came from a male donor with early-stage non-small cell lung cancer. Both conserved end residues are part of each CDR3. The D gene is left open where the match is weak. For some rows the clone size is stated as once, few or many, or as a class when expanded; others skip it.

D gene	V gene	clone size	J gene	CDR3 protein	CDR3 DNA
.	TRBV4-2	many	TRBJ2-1	CASSQISGAHYNEQFF	TGTGCCAGCAGCCAAATATCGGGGGCCCACTACAATGAGCAGTTCTTC
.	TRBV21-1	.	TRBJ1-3	CASSKSHRGNGNTIYF	TGTGCCAGCAGCAAATCCCACAGGGGCAACGGAAACACCATATATTTT
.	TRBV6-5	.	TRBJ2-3	CASSYSYEGDTQYF	TGTGCCAGCAGTTACTCCTACGAGGGAGATACGCAGTATTTT
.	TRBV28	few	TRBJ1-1	CASSHREVNTEAFF	TGTGCCAGCAGCCACAGGGAGGTGAACACTGAAGCTTTCTTT
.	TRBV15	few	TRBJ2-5	CATSNGLERTQYF	TGTGCCACCAGCAATGGGTTAGAGAGGACCCAGTACTTC
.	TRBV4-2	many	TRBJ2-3	CASSQASTIGEDTQYF	TGTGCCAGCAGCCAAGCGTCCACAATTGGGGAGGATACGCAGTATTTT
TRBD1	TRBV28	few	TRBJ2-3	CASSTKTGGLGSAQYF	TGTGCCAGCAGTACAAAGACAGGGGGTTTAGGTTCGGCGCAGTATTTT
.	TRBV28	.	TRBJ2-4	CASTTYGAKNIQYF	TGTGCCAGCACAACCTACGGGGCCAAAAACATTCAGTACTTC
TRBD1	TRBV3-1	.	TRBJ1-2	CASSPGTVGYTF	TGTGCCAGCAGCCCTGGGACAGTTGGCTACACCTTC
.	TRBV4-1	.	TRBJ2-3	CASSQEKSSIADTQYF	TGCGCCAGCAGCCAAGAAAAGAGCTCCATTGCAGATACGCAGTATTTT
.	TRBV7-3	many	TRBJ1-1	CASREDRNTEAFF	TGTGCCAGCAGAGAGGACAGGAACACTGAAGCTTTCTTT
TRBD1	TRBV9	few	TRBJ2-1	CASSVATGAHFSEQFF	TGTGCCAGCAGCGTAGCAACAGGGGCCCACTTTTCTGAGCAGTTCTTC
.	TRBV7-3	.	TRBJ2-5	CASSPGAQETQYF	TGTGCCAGCAGCCCGGGTGCTCAAGAGACCCAGTACTTC
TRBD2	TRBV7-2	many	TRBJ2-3	CASRNIAGGTTDTQYF	TGTGCCAGCAGAAATATAGCGGGGGGGACCACAGATACGCAGTATTTT
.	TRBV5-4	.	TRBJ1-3	CASSFQGGNTIYF	TGTGCCAGCAGCTTTCAGGGAGGAAACACCATATATTTT
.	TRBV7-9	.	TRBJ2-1	CASSLAVENEQFF	TGTGCCAGCAGCTTAGCAGTGGAAAATGAGCAGTTCTTC
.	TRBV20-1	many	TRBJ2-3	CSATRGSSTDTQYF	TGCAGTGCAACCCGGGGCTCTAGCACAGATACGCAGTATTTT
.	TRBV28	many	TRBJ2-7	CASSLFGGRRNEQYF	TGTGCCAGCAGTTTATTCGGGGGGCGAAGGAACGAGCAGTACTTC
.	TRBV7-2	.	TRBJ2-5	CASSLARQETQYF	TGTGCCAGCAGCTTAGCGCGACAAGAGACCCAGTACTTC
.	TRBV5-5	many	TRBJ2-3	CASSFSSRDTQYF	TGTGCCAGCAGCTTCTCCTCACGGGATACGCAGTATTTT
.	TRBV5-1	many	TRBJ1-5	CASSLGDRNQPQHF	TGCGCCAGCAGCTTGGGGGACCGCAATCAGCCCCAGCATTTT
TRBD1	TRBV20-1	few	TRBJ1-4	CSARDRSQGGEKLFF	TGCAGTGCTAGAGATCGGAGTCAGGGGGGGGAAAAACTGTTTTTT
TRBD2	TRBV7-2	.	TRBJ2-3	CASSLKRGASTDTQYF	TGTGCCAGCAGCTTAAAGCGGGGGGCTAGCACAGATACGCAGTATTTT
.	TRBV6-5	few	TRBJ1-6	CASSRDVRGNSPLHF	TGTGCCAGCAGCCGCGACGTTCGGGGTAATTCACCCCTCCACTTT
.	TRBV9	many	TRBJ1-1	CASSVGRTNTEAFF	TGTGCCAGCAGCGTAGGCAGGACGAACACTGAAGCTTTCTTT
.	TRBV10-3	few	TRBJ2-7	CAISEFMGEQYF	TGTGCCATCAGTGAATTTATGGGCGAGCAGTACTTC
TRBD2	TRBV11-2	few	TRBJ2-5	CASSPGLAGGHPQETQYF	TGTGCCAGCAGCCCCGGACTAGCGGGGGGGCACCCTCAAGAGACCCAGTACTTC
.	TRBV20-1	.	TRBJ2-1	CSARDEGRVHNEQFF	TGCAGTGCTAGAGATGAGGGCAGGGTCCACAATGAGCAGTTCTTC
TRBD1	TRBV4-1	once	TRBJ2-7	CASSQGEDRHPYEQYF	TGCGCCAGCAGCCAAGGCGAGGACAGGCACCCGTACGAGCAGTACTTC
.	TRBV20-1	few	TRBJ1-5	CSARRQLNQPQHF	TGCAGTGCTAGAAGACAGCTCAATCAGCCCCAGCATTTT
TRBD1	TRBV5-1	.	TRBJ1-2	CASSLTGGSNYGYTF	TGCGCCAGCAGCTTGACAGGGGGTTCAAACTATGGCTACACCTTC
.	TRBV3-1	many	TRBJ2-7	CASSQDGSVHSYEQYF	TGTGCCAGCAGCCAAGACGGATCTGTTCACTCCTACGAGCAGTACTTC
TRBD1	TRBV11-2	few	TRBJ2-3	CASRKPGTGNRDTQYF	TGTGCCAGCAGGAAACCCGGGACAGGGAATAGGGATACGCAGTATTTT
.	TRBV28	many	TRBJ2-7	CASSLGQQPYEQYF	TGTGCCAGCAGCCTCGGACAGCAGCCCTACGAGCAGTACTTC
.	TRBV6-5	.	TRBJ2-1	CASSPNHNEQFF	TGTGCCAGCAGCCCGAACCACAATGAGCAGTTCTTC
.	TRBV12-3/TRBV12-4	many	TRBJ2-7	CASSLVGEQYF	TGTGCCAGCAGCCTCGTTGGCGAGCAGTACTTC
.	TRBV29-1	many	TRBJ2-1	CSAAPRGRGEQFF	TGCAGCGCCGCCCCCCGGGGAAGGGGCGAGCAGTTCTTC
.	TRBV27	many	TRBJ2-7	CASSRDLVPYEQYF	TGTGCCAGCAGTAGGGACCTTGTTCCCTACGAGCAGTACTTC
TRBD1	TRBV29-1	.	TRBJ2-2	CSVPGQTNTGELFF	TGCAGCGTCCCGGGACAGACGAACACCGGGGAGCTGTTTTTT
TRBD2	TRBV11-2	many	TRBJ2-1	CASSLRVGAGGKQFF	TGTGCCAGCAGCTTAAGGGTCGGAGCGGGGGGTAAGCAGTTCTTC
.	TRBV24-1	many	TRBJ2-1	CATSEQRASYNEQFF	TGTGCCACCAGTGAGCAGAGGGCGTCCTACAATGAGCAGTTCTTC
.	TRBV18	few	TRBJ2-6	CASSQLSSGANVLTF	TGTGCCAGCTCACAGTTGAGCTCTGGGGCCAACGTCCTGACTTTC
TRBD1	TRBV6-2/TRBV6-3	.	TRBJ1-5	CASSWGQGARNQPQHF	TGTGCCAGCAGTTGGGGACAGGGGGCCCGCAATCAGCCCCAGCATTTT
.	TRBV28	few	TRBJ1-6	CASSLNKGLSPLHF	TGTGCCAGCAGTTTAAACAAAGGACTTTCACCCCTCCACTTT
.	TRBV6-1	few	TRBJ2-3	CASSPRGGSRNTQYF	TGTGCCAGCAGTCCCCGAGGGGGAAGCAGAAATACGCAGTATTTT
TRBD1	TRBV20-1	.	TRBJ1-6	CSARVATGDNSPLHF	TGCAGTGCTAGAGTAGCGACAGGGGACAATTCACCCCTCCACTTT